These 30 T cell receptor beta chains were all obtained from the same sample, sequenced in a study of CD8 T cells in Susac syndrome. It was with random hexamers that about 0.45 to 1 ug RNA was reverse transcribed. TCRdb itself ran the immunoSEQ multiplex PCR reads through MiXCR, one entry per CDR3 protein. The data contain around 140,000 distinct CDR3 sequences, 85% to 95% of them singletons. The source material was CD4+ T cells from PBMCs. These receptors all come from a human donor with Susac syndrome.

The V and J genes are TRBV30 and TRBJ2-4; no reliable D call. The length of the CDR3 is 13 residues. V was cut by 0 bases and J by 11 bases, with 14 bases left in between. The germline V gene encodes CDR1 GTSNPN and CDR2 SVGIG (reference sequence). The CDR3, as DNA: TGTGCCTGGAGTGTATCGAGTCGACCCGTTCAGTACTTC. Its protein is CAWSVSSRPVQYF.

J is TRBJ1-1 and V is TRBV20-1; D gene unclear. Germline V gene data show CDR1 as DFQATT and CDR2 as SNEGSKA (reference sequence). The CDR3 loop spans 10 amino acids. V dropped 5 bases and J dropped 11 bases, with 12 bases sitting between them. CDR3 sequence: CSASPEVAFF. In DNA form, the CDR3 reads TGCAGTGCTTCGCCCGAGGTCGCTTTCTTT.

This chain uses TRBV15 with TRBJ2-7; no definite D call. CDR1 and CDR2 from the germline V gene are LNHNV and YYDKDF (reference sequence). The CDR3 is made up of 15 amino acids. The V end was cut by 0 bases, the J end by 6 bases, with 15 bases between. The CDR3 DNA follows: TGTGCCACCAGCAGAGATCGGCAGGCTATGTCCGAGCAGTACTTC. Translating gives CATSRDRQAMSEQYF.

The chain employs TRBV28 and TRBJ2-7; TRBD1 or TRBD2 may be the D gene (6 bases each). Germline CDR1 is MDHEN and CDR2 is SYDVKM. The CDR3 runs 12 residues. V was pared by 6 bases and J by 4 bases, with 10 bases between. The chain's CDR3 is CASSKGGYEQYF. In nucleotides, the CDR3 is TGTGCCAGCAGCAAAGGGGGGTACGAGCAGTACTTC.

This chain connects TRBV25-1 to TRBJ2-2; 9 nucleotides match TRBD1. J gave up 2 bases and V 1 base, and 2 bases lay outside the gene matches. CDR1 is MGHDK and CDR2 is SYGVNS in the germline V gene. The CDR3 length is 16 residues. CDR3 sequence reads: CASSESGQGNTGELFF. In DNA, the CDR3 is TGTGCCAGCAGTGAATCGGGACAGGGCAACACCGGGGAGCTGTTTTTT. The full variable domain, with the rest looked up from reference TRBV25-1 and TRBJ2-2, is EADIYQTPRYLVIGTGKKITLECSQTMGHDKMYWYQQDPGMELHLIHYSYGVNSTEKGDLSSESTVSRIRTEHFPLTLESARPSHTSQYLCASSESGQGNTGELFFGEGSRLTVL.

The rearrangement joins TRBV2 to TRBJ1-2, with 8 bases fitting TRBD1. The J segment lost 3 bases and the V segment lost 5 bases, leaving 2 bases of the junction unmatched. This CDR3 spans 13 amino acids. CDR1 SNHLY and CDR2 FYNNEI come from the germline V gene. CDR3 in amino acids: CASSSDRDYGYTF. The CDR3 nucleotides are TGTGCCAGCAGTTCGGACAGGGACTATGGCTACACCTTC.

The count of this clonotype is one. V is TRBV15 and J is TRBJ2-7; 7 bases are shared with TRBD2. The CDR3 totals 16 residues. CDR1 is LNHNV, CDR2 YYDKDF, per germline (reference sequence). V gave up 5 bases and J gave up 0 bases; unmatched junction bases: 10. The CDR3 reads CATSGRKAGSSYEQYF. In DNA, the CDR3 is TGTGCCACCAGCGGGAGAAAAGCGGGGAGCTCCTACGAGCAGTACTTC.

V is TRBV7-9 and J is TRBJ2-5, with a tentative D call TRBD1 (6 bases). From germline, CDR1 is SEHNR and CDR2 FQNEAQ (reference sequence). This CDR3 is built from 15 residues. V lost 2 bases, J lost 5 bases, and 15 bases lay in between. The DNA for the CDR3 is TGTGCCAGCAGCTTACCCCCCAGGGGCGCGGAGACCCAGTACTTC. Its translation is CASSLPPRGAETQYF.

This clonotype was seen only once. The chain is built from TRBV18 and TRBJ2-7; D not resolved. Trimming stripped 3 bases from V and 3 bases from J, with 6 bases between. This CDR3 is 12 amino acids long. Germline V gene data show CDR1 as KGHSH and CDR2 as LQKENI. The CDR3: CASSPSYYEQYF. The CDR3 region has the DNA TGTGCCAGCTCACCTTCCTACTACGAGCAGTACTTC. The entire variable domain, with the rest obtained from reference TRBV18 and TRBJ2-7, is as follows: NAGVMQNPRHLVRRRGQEARLRCSPMKGHSHVYWYRQLPEEGLKFMVYLQKENIIDESGMPKERFSAEFPKEGPSILRIQQVVRGDSAAYFCASSPSYYEQYFGPGTRLTVT.

The rearrangement links TRBV15 to TRBJ1-2, with D possibly TRBD1 on 6 matching bases. CDR3 length: 14 residues. V was trimmed by 0 bases and J by 6 bases, leaving 11 bases between them. Germline lookup yields CDR1 LNHNV and CDR2 YYDKDF (reference sequence). CDR3 DNA: TGTGCCACCAGCAGAGACCTCACAGGGAATGGCTACACCTTC. This encodes CATSRDLTGNGYTF. The full variable domain, in which reference TRBV15 and TRBJ1-2 provide the parts outside the CDR3, is DAMVIQNPRYQVTQFGKPVTLSCSQTLNHNVMYWYQQKSSQAPKLLFHYYDKDFNNEADTPDNFQSRRPNTSFCFLDIRSPGLGDTAMYLCATSRDLTGNGYTFGSGTRLTVV.

This sequence joins TRBV7-9 and TRBJ1-2; D is undetermined. The V gene lost 3 bases and the J gene lost 4 bases, with 6 bases spanning the gap. Looked up from germline, CDR1 is SEHNR and CDR2 is FQNEAQ (reference sequence). The CDR3 has 12 residues. CDR3 protein: CASSLDGYGYTF. The CDR3 DNA is TGTGCCAGCAGCTTGGACGGCTATGGCTACACCTTC.

The chain recombines TRBV20-1 with TRBJ1-5; perhaps TRBD1 as D (6 bases). This CDR3 has 15 residues. From germline, CDR1 is DFQATT and CDR2 SNEGSKA (reference sequence). Between the trimmed V and J ends, which lost 0 bases and 6 bases, there was a span of 15 bases. CDR3 sequence (DNA): TGCAGTGCTAGAGATCCGACAGGAGTCAGTCAGCCCCAGCATTTT. Translated: CSARDPTGVSQPQHF.

The chain carries TRBV4-2 and TRBJ2-1; 11 nucleotides match TRBD2. The germline V gene has CDR1 LGHNA and CDR2 YNFKEQ. J lost 4 bases, V lost 4 bases, and 12 bases had no gene match. The CDR3 covers 18 residues. This CDR3 is CASSRFHPGTSGYNEQFF. CDR3 bases: TGTGCCAGCAGCCGCTTTCACCCCGGGACTAGCGGATACAATGAGCAGTTCTTC.

The chain joins TRBV7-2 to TRBJ2-1; D is perhaps TRBD1 or TRBD2 (5 bases each). The germline V gene encodes CDR1 SGHTA and CDR2 FQGNSA. V dropped 5 bases and J dropped 7 bases, with 12 bases sitting between them. This CDR3 comprises 13 residues. CDR3 nucleotide sequence: TGTGCCAGCAGCCCGAGGGGACGAAATGAGCAGTTCTTC. It is translated as CASSPRGRNEQFF. The complete variable domain, with remaining parts taken from reference TRBV7-2 and TRBJ2-1, reads GAGVSQSPSNKVTEKGKDVELRCDPISGHTALYWYRQSLGQGLEFLIYFQGNSAPDKSGLPSDRFSAERTGGSVSTLTIQRTQQEDSAVYLCASSPRGRNEQFFGPGTRLTVL.

This chain uses TRBV20-1 with TRBJ1-3; TRBD1 might be the D (5 bases). The CDR3 covers 12 residues. Germline lookup yields CDR1 DFQATT and CDR2 SNEGSKA (reference sequence). The V end was cut by 5 bases, the J end by 2 bases, with 7 bases between. CDR3 protein: CSAATAGNTIYF. In DNA, the CDR3 is TGCAGTGCTGCGACAGCTGGAAACACCATATATTTT.

The chain recombines TRBV12-3 or TRBV12-4 with TRBJ2-3; D unclear. Trimming cost V 3 bases and J 5 bases, with 15 bases left between them. The CDR3 contains 15 residues. CDR3 coding DNA: TGTGCCAGCAGTTTCCCTAATTCCGGCCAAGATACGCAGTATTTT. It specifies CASSFPNSGQDTQYF.

The DNA for the CDR3 is TGTGCCAGCAGTCCGGTTCGAGCGTCTGATACGCAGTATTTT. Its translation: CASSPVRASDTQYF. The gene calls are TRBV7-2 and TRBJ2-3; D unresolved. This CDR3 is 14 amino acids long. The germline gives CDR1 SGHTA, CDR2 FQGNSA. The ends were cut back, 6 bases at V and 6 bases at J, with 16 bases in the middle.

The genes are TRBV20-1 and TRBJ2-1, with D perhaps TRBD1 or TRBD2 (6 bases each). With 1 base removed from V and 7 bases from J, the gap between germline ends came to 17 bases. The CDR3 contains 15 residues. The V gene's germline CDR1 is DFQATT and CDR2 SNEGSKA (reference sequence). In nucleotides, the CDR3 is TGCAGTGCTAGAGCCTGGGGGGCGTACGGTAATGAGCAGTTCTTC. It specifies CSARAWGAYGNEQFF.

A single count supports this clonotype. This sequence joins TRBV20-1 and TRBJ1-5; unclear D gene. CDR3 length equals 13 residues. V lost 3 bases to trimming and J lost 4 bases, with 10 bases between them. Germline CDR1 is DFQATT and CDR2 is SNEGSKA (reference sequence). In DNA, the CDR3 is TGCAGTGCTAGTAAAACAGTTAATCAGCCCCAGCATTTT. Protein sequence: CSASKTVNQPQHF.

The V and J genes are TRBV29-1 and TRBJ2-7; weak D call: TRBD2 (5 bases). There are 14 residues in the CDR3. Germline loops: CDR1 SQVTM, CDR2 ANQGSEA. V was pared by 5 bases and J by 3 bases, with 17 bases between. The CDR3 DNA follows: TGCAGCGTTCGTCACTCGGGAAACCGCTACGAGCAGTACTTC. Residues: CSVRHSGNRYEQYF.

The chain carries TRBV5-8 and TRBJ2-7; D call uncertain. Trimming took off 2 bases at V and 1 base at J, with 13 bases between the two ends. The CDR3 spans 15 residues. Per germline, CDR1 SGHTS and CDR2 YDEGEE. CDR3 region: CASSFTGWASYEQYF. In nucleotides, the CDR3 is TGTGCCAGCAGCTTTACCGGCTGGGCTTCCTACGAGCAGTACTTC.

The chain uses TRBV18 and TRBJ2-3; 11 bases are a match to TRBD2. The CDR3 contains 17 residues. Germline CDR1 and CDR2: KGHSH and LQKENI. Losses at the gene ends were 1 base for V and 4 bases for J; bases not matched to a gene: 7. The CDR3: CASSPLAGGPVADTQYF. In DNA form, the CDR3 reads TGTGCCAGCTCACCACTAGCGGGGGGGCCCGTGGCAGATACGCAGTATTTT.

V is TRBV25-1 and J is TRBJ2-3; D call uncertain. This CDR3 has 14 residues. CDR1 is MGHDK and CDR2 is SYGVNS in the germline V gene. V was clipped by 5 bases and J by 4 bases, with 13 bases between them. The CDR3 loop is CASSPMKVADTQYF. In nucleotides, the CDR3 is TGTGCCAGCAGTCCTATGAAGGTGGCAGATACGCAGTATTTT.

A single count supports this clonotype. The rearrangement joins TRBV29-1 to TRBJ2-5; tentatively, D is TRBD1 or TRBD2 (5 bases each). Germline CDR1 SQVTM, CDR2 ANQGSEA. The CDR3 is 14 amino acids. With 5 bases removed from V and 9 bases from J, the gap between germline ends came to 22 bases. CDR3 sequence reads: CSVSGRAPWMAQYF. Here the CDR3 DNA reads TGCAGCGTTTCGGGGCGGGCGCCATGGATGGCCCAGTACTTC. Complete variable domain (other parts from reference TRBV29-1 and TRBJ2-5): SAVISQKPSRDICQRGTSLTIQCQVDSQVTMMFWYRQQPGQSLTLIATANQGSEATYESGFVIDKFPISRPNLTFSTLTVSNMSPEDSSIYLCSVSGRAPWMAQYFGPGTRLLVL.

V gene TRBV20-1 combines with J gene TRBJ2-5; D assignment may be TRBD1 or TRBD2 (5 bases each). Germline assignment: CDR1 DFQATT and CDR2 SNEGSKA (reference sequence). With 1 base removed from V and 7 bases from J, the gap between germline ends came to 19 bases. CDR3 size: 15 residues. The CDR3 sequence is CSARAPPGGQGTQYF. The CDR3 coding sequence is TGCAGTGCTAGAGCCCCCCCAGGAGGTCAGGGGACCCAGTACTTC.

This chain connects TRBV30 to TRBJ2-2; 9 bases align to TRBD1. The CDR3 has 15 residues. The germline CDR1 and CDR2 sequences are GTSNPN and SVGIG (reference sequence). The junction had 2 bases not matched to a gene; V was cut back by 2 bases and J by 1 base. The CDR3 sequence: CAWSWTGVNTGELFF. CDR3 sequence (DNA): TGTGCCTGGAGTTGGACAGGGGTGAACACCGGGGAGCTGTTTTTT.

The chain is built from TRBV5-1 and TRBJ1-1; possible D gene TRBD1, 6 bases. Trimming pared 5 bases from V and 1 base from J, leaving 12 bases between. In germline, CDR1 is SGHRS, CDR2 YFSETQ. The CDR3 consists of 14 residues. The CDR3 DNA follows: TGCGCCAGCAGGTCCAGAGGGGGGAACACTGAAGCTTTCTTT. As protein: CASRSRGGNTEAFF.

The genes are TRBV5-1 and TRBJ1-1; the D is unclear. Germline V lookup: CDR1 SGHRS, CDR2 YFSETQ. The CDR3 has 14 residues. The germline V and J ends were trimmed by 1 base and 7 bases, with 14 bases remaining between them. The CDR3 region has the DNA TGCGCCAGCAGCTTGTACCTGAGGGAGAGTGAAGCTTTCTTT. It translates to CASSLYLRESEAFF.

The gene calls are TRBV20-1 and TRBJ2-1, with 12 bases lining up with TRBD2. V shed 2 bases, J shed 8 bases, and the junction held 13 bases outside the gene matches. The CDR3 has 17 amino acids. The germline gives CDR1 DFQATT, CDR2 SNEGSKA (reference sequence). CDR3 residues: CSARQGTSGFRVDEQFF. The CDR3 DNA sequence: TGCAGTGCTAGACAAGGGACTAGCGGGTTTCGGGTCGATGAGCAGTTCTTC.

The rearrangement links TRBV4-2 to TRBJ1-2, with D possibly matching TRBD1 (6 bases). Germline V gene data show CDR1 as LGHNA and CDR2 as YNFKEQ. V was trimmed by 4 bases and J by 0 bases, leaving 12 bases between them. The CDR3 contains 15 residues. The CDR3 DNA sequence: TGTGCCAGCAGCCGTACAGGGATCACTAACTATGGCTACACCTTC. Amino acids: CASSRTGITNYGYTF.